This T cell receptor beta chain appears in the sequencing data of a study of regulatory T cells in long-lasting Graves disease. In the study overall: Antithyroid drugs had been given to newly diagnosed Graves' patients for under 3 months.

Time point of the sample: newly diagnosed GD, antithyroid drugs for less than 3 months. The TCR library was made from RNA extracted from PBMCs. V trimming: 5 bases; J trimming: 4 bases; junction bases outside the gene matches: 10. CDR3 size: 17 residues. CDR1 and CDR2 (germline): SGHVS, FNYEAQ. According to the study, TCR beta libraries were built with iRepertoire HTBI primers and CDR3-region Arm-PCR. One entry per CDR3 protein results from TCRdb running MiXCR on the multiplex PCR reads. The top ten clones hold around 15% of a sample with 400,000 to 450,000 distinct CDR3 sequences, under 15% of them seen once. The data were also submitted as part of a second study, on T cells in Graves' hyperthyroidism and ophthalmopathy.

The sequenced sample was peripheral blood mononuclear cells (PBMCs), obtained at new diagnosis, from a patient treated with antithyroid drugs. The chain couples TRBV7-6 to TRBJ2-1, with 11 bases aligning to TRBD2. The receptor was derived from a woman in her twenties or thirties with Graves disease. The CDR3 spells CASSKTSGTSPYNEQFF. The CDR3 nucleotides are TGTGCCAGCAGCAAGACTAGCGGGACCTCTCCTTACAATGAGCAGTTCTTC.